This T cell receptor (beta chain) was identified in a study of blood T cell repertoires in COVID-19. Whole-study context: Sites across the United States, Italy and Spain contributed samples from acute and convalescent COVID-19.

TCRdb keeps only in-frame clones here, not all; method: immunoSEQ multiplex PCR. This sample yields tens of thousands of clones, of which roughly 90% are seen a single time; under 35% belongs to the top ten. Germline lookup yields CDR1 SGHNT and CDR2 YYREEE (reference sequence). V was pared by 4 bases and J by 5 bases, with 13 bases between. CDR3 size: 15 residues. This clonotype was sampled from a woman aged 80 or over with acute or convalescent COVID-19. V is TRBV5-4 and J is TRBJ1-6, with D possibly being TRBD1 (6 bases). Sequencing input: peripheral blood. The CDR3 region is CASSRQAPNNSPLHF. The CDR3 nucleotides are TGTGCCAGCAGCCGACAGGCGCCTAATAATTCACCCCTCCACTTT.